Below are 7 T cell receptor beta chains sequenced from a single sample in a study of cytomegalovirus exposure and HLA in healthy donors. The PCR was carried out with 60 Vbeta primers and 13 Jbeta primers. Assay: immunoSEQ multiplex PCR; the TCRdb copy retains only in-frame clones and omits some. Counted here are about 94,000 clones, roughly 86% occurring once; the ten biggest clones make up about a tenth. Material for sequencing was PBMCs. These receptors were taken from a human donor in good health.

For the CDR3, the DNA is TGTGCCAGCAGCCGTTCAGGGGCCGGGGGAAACACCATATATTTT. The encoded protein is CASSRSGAGGNTIYF. The J gene is TRBJ1-3, the V gene TRBV6-6, with D possibly matching TRBD1 (6 bases). Trimming cost V 6 bases and J 4 bases, with 16 bases left between them. This CDR3 has 15 amino acids. Germline CDR1 is MNHNY and CDR2 is SVGAGI (reference sequence).

The CDR3 loop reads CASSYSMGLATSVYF. The CDR3, as DNA: TGTGCCAGCAGTTACTCGATGGGACTAGCCACGTCGGTGTACTTC. The chain couples TRBV6-7 to TRBJ2-7; the match to TRBD2 covers 9 bases. TRBV6-7 is an ORF; its function is uncertain. This CDR3 region has 15 residues. The V and J ends lost 0 bases and 12 bases, in that order; junction bases with no gene match: 12.

In its sample, this clone was seen once. This sequence joins TRBV7-2 and TRBJ1-1; TRBD1 might be the D (5 bases). The CDR3 is 13 amino acids. Germline V gene lookup returns CDR1 SGHTA and CDR2 FQGNSA. With 7 bases removed from V and 1 base from J, the gap between germline ends came to 10 bases. The CDR3 bases are TGTGCCAGCACGCGGGGCCCGAACACTGAAGCTTTCTTT. It codes for CASTRGPNTEAFF.

This rearrangement joins TRBV5-1 to TRBJ1-1; D is perhaps TRBD1 (6 bases). This CDR3 is built from 14 residues. Germline lookup yields CDR1 SGHRS and CDR2 YFSETQ. Trimming pared 4 bases from V and 1 base from J, leaving 11 bases between. The CDR3 nucleotides are TGCGCCAGCAGCAGGACAGTTCCGAACACTGAAGCTTTCTTT. Translated, it gives CASSRTVPNTEAFF.

This clone was counted once. The rearrangement links TRBV7-3 to TRBJ1-6; unclear D gene. Germline-derived CDR1 and CDR2 are SGHTA and FQGTGA. V was cut by 4 bases and J by 12 bases, with 13 bases left in between. This CDR3 contains 13 residues. The CDR3 spells CASSSGLGEPLHF. DNA for the CDR3: TGTGCCAGCAGCTCCGGCCTCGGGGAACCCCTCCACTTT.

V gene TRBV4-3 combines with J gene TRBJ2-1, with D perhaps matching TRBD2 (5 bases). V dropped 0 bases and J dropped 7 bases, with 13 bases sitting between them. CDR3 size: 15 residues. The germline gives CDR1 LGHNA, CDR2 YSLEER. The CDR3 DNA is TGCGCCAGCAGCCAAGATCTCGGGGTCCCTAATGAGCAGTTCTTC. The encoded protein is CASSQDLGVPNEQFF.

V gene TRBV7-2 combines with J gene TRBJ1-2; possible D gene TRBD1, 5 bases. Germline CDR1 is SGHTA and CDR2 is FQGNSA. The CDR3 runs 14 residues. Trimming took 2 bases from V and 6 from J, leaving 13 bases between them. The CDR3: CASSLFGREDGYTF. CDR3 DNA sequence: TGTGCCAGCAGCTTATTCGGCAGGGAGGATGGCTACACCTTC. The whole variable domain, filled in from reference TRBV7-2 and TRBJ1-2, reads GAGVSQSPSNKVTEKGKDVELRCDPISGHTALYWYRQSLGQGLEFLIYFQGNSAPDKSGLPSDRFSAERTGGSVSTLTIQRTQQEDSAVYLCASSLFGREDGYTFGSGTRLTVV.